This passage covers 16 T cell receptor beta chains from one sample sequenced in a study of blood T cell repertoires in COVID-19. This table comes from immunoSEQ multiplex PCR, and its TCRdb copy is limited to in-frame clones, with some not included. The sample lists 94,000 or so clones; roughly 88% were seen once. The specimen was peripheral blood. The receptors here all came from a woman in her 70s with acute or convalescent COVID-19.

This sequence joins TRBV18 and TRBJ1-4; 7 bases line up with TRBD1. This CDR3 comprises 15 residues. The V and J ends lost 3 bases and 5 bases, in that order; junction bases with no gene match: 6. CDR1 is KGHSH, CDR2 LQKENI, per germline. The CDR3: CASSPRQGRNEKLFF. CDR3 in DNA: TGTGCCAGCTCACCCCGACAGGGAAGGAATGAAAAACTGTTTTTT. The full variable domain, rest sourced from reference TRBV18 and TRBJ1-4, is NAGVMQNPRHLVRRRGQEARLRCSPMKGHSHVYWYRQLPEEGLKFMVYLQKENIIDESGMPKERFSAEFPKEGPSILRIQQVVRGDSAAYFCASSPRQGRNEKLFFGSGTQLSVL.

The chain couples TRBV19 to TRBJ1-4; 7 bases agree with TRBD1. The germline gives CDR1 LNHDA, CDR2 SQIVND (reference sequence). This CDR3 spans 15 amino acids. V trimming: 3 bases; J trimming: 4 bases; junction bases outside the gene matches: 5. The CDR3 sequence: CASSIRSGGNEKLFF. In DNA form, the CDR3 reads TGTGCCAGTAGTATCCGGTCAGGGGGTAATGAAAAACTGTTTTTT.

V usage is TRBV5-1 and J usage is TRBJ1-1, with D hard to call. This CDR3 is built from 14 residues. Trimming shortened V by 2 bases and J by 1 base, and 9 bases separated the two germline ends. Germline loops: CDR1 SGHRS, CDR2 YFSETQ. The CDR3 DNA is TGCGCCAGCAGCTTTCGACGGGAGAACACTGAAGCTTTCTTT. It yields the protein CASSFRRENTEAFF.

V and J are TRBV27 and TRBJ1-1, with D maybe TRBD1 (5 bases). Germline V gene data show CDR1 as MNHEY and CDR2 as SMNVEV (reference sequence). Trimming stripped 5 bases from V and 3 bases from J, with 19 bases between. CDR3 size: 16 residues. CDR3 sequence (DNA): TGTGCCAGCAGTCCCCACAGGTCACAAAGGGACACTGAAGCTTTCTTT. It yields the protein CASSPHRSQRDTEAFF.

This rearrangement joins TRBV5-1 to TRBJ2-7; TRBD1 aligns across 9 bases. V gave up 1 base and J gave up 2 bases; unmatched junction bases: 4. Germline V gives CDR1 SGHRS, CDR2 YFSETQ. The CDR3 covers 15 residues. As DNA, the CDR3 is TGCGCCAGCAGCTTGAAGACAGGGGGTCCCTACGAGCAGTACTTC. Translation gives CASSLKTGGPYEQYF. Together with reference TRBV5-1 and TRBJ2-7, the CDR3 gives the full variable domain: KAGVTQTPRYLIKTRGQQVTLSCSPISGHRSVSWYQQTPGQGLQFLFEYFSETQRNKGNFPGRFSGRQFSNSRSEMNVSTLELGDSALYLCASSLKTGGPYEQYFGPGTRLTVT.

The rearrangement links TRBV9 to TRBJ2-1; the match to TRBD2 covers 9 bases. Trimming removed 0 bases from V and 10 bases from J; junction bases left unmatched: 8. CDR1 is SGDLS, CDR2 YYNGEE, per germline. The CDR3 sequence is 15 residues long. CDR3 coding DNA: TGTGCCAGCAGCGTAGAAGGTAGCGGGGGACGCGAGCAGTTCTTC. It codes for CASSVEGSGGREQFF.

DNA for the CDR3: TGTGCCAGCAGAGGGGGGGGAGGAGGCAATCAGCCCCAGCATTTT. Translated, it gives CASRGGGGGNQPQHF. The V call is TRBV27, the J call TRBJ1-5; D may be TRBD1 (6 bases). CDR1 MNHEY and CDR2 SMNVEV come from the germline V gene (reference sequence). V was cut by 6 bases and J by 2 bases, with 14 bases left in between. This CDR3 spans 15 amino acids.

The CDR3 spells CAWMGPGTGVNEQFF. CDR3 DNA sequence: TGTGCCTGGATGGGCCCCGGGACAGGGGTCAATGAGCAGTTCTTC. This chain joins TRBV30 and TRBJ2-1; TRBD1 matches 10 bases. Germline V gene lookup returns CDR1 GTSNPN and CDR2 SVGIG (reference sequence). V dropped 4 bases and J dropped 6; count of bases not matched to a gene: 9. There are 15 residues in the CDR3.

This chain connects TRBV2 to TRBJ1-5; a possible D gene is TRBD1 (6 bases). Trimming cost V 4 bases and J 15 bases, with 16 bases left between them. The CDR3 sequence is 12 residues long. Germline-derived CDR1 and CDR2 are SNHLY and FYNNEI. The CDR3, as DNA: TGTGCCAGCAGTGGGACAGTGGGGGTCTCGCATTTT. Residues: CASSGTVGVSHF.

This chain links TRBV3-1 (or the pseudogene TRBV3-2) with TRBJ1-2; D is possibly TRBD1 (5 bases). Germline CDR1 LGHDT, CDR2 YNNKEL (reference sequence). V was cut by 1 base and J by 8 bases, with 11 bases left in between. The CDR3 length is 13 residues. The CDR3 nucleotides are TGTGCCAGCAGCCAAGGGCAGGGTGTCGGCTACACCTTC. Encoded protein: CASSQGQGVGYTF.

In this sample, this clone turned up a few times. The chain carries TRBV13 and TRBJ2-2; no clear D gene. V lost 5 bases, J lost 6 bases, and 13 bases lay in between. The CDR3 extends over 14 amino acids. CDR1 is PRHDT, CDR2 FYEKMQ, per germline (reference sequence). In DNA form, the CDR3 reads TGTGCCAGCAGCCCCCCCGTTGACTCCGGGGAGCTGTTTTTT. This codes for CASSPPVDSGELFF.

J is TRBJ2-5 and V is TRBV7-3, with D perhaps TRBD2 (6 bases). The CDR3 is 15 amino acids. From germline, CDR1 is SGHTA and CDR2 FQGTGA. V lost 5 bases and J lost 3, with 16 bases in between. In DNA form, the CDR3 reads TGTGCCAGCAGCCCCCACGGGACTGAAAAAGAGACCCAGTACTTC. Protein sequence: CASSPHGTEKETQYF.

In regard to this clone: The junction differs from germline at one of its ends, possibly a read error. The chain uses TRBV7-7 and TRBJ2-7; weak D call: TRBD1 (5 bases). This CDR3 is 14 amino acids long. CDR1 is SSHAT, CDR2 FNYEAQ, per germline (reference sequence). In DNA form, the CDR3 reads TGTGCTAGCAGCTTAGGAAAGGGGTCCCACGAGCAGTACTTC. Its translation: CASSLGKGSHEQYF.

The chain combines TRBV15 with TRBJ1-1, with D possibly being TRBD1 (5 bases). The CDR3 runs 13 residues. Germline V gene lookup returns CDR1 LNHNV and CDR2 YYDKDF (reference sequence). The V and J ends lost 4 bases and 2 bases respectively, with 8 bases between them. CDR3 region: CATSTDRNTEAFF. CDR3 DNA: TGTGCCACCAGCACCGACAGAAACACTGAAGCTTTCTTT.

The chain is built from TRBV7-2 and TRBJ1-4; TRBD1 agrees at 9 bases. The trim removed 1 base at V and 7 bases at J, leaving 13 bases unmatched. This CDR3 is built from 18 residues. The germline V gene encodes CDR1 SGHTA and CDR2 FQGNSA. This CDR3 reads CASSLVSGTGTWSEKLFF. In DNA form, the CDR3 reads TGTGCCAGCAGCTTAGTTTCCGGGACAGGGACTTGGAGTGAAAAACTGTTTTTT. The variable domain in full, with the rest retrieved from reference TRBV7-2 and TRBJ1-4, is GAGVSQSPSNKVTEKGKDVELRCDPISGHTALYWYRQSLGQGLEFLIYFQGNSAPDKSGLPSDRFSAERTGGSVSTLTIQRTQQEDSAVYLCASSLVSGTGTWSEKLFFGSGTQLSVL.

The CDR3 coding sequence is TGCGCCAGCACCCTCCTTCTAGCGGGGCACGATGAGCAGTTCTTC. Its protein is CASTLLLAGHDEQFF. This chain connects TRBV5-1 to TRBJ2-1; 9 bases agree with TRBD2. The CDR3 extends over 15 amino acids. V shed 6 bases, J shed 8 bases, and the junction held 12 bases outside the gene matches. The germline CDR1 and CDR2 sequences are SGHRS and YFSETQ.